Listed below are T cell receptor beta chains from one sample, sequenced in a study of regulatory and conventional T cells in RAG deficiency. The method was immunoSEQ multiplex PCR; TCRdb's version includes in-frame clones alone and lacks a portion of them. The sample includes approximately 12,000 clones, around 92% seen only once; the top ten take approximately 1.1%. These data also formed part of another study, on regulatory T cells.

What was sequenced was CD4+ effector T cells sorted from blood. These receptors came from a human donor in good health. Both conserved end residues are part of each CDR3. D genes are given only for firm matches. Some rows mark clone size as missing; the rest say once, few, many or name a class of expanded clone.

CDR3: CASGLAGPNEQFF
DNA: TGTGCCAGTGGACTAGCGGGTCCTAATGAGCAGTTCTTC
size: -
J: TRBJ2-1
length: 13
V: TRBV28
D: TRBD2

CDR3: CASSQDWWAGSTEAFF
DNA: TGTGCCAGCAGCCAAGATTGGTGGGCAGGGTCGACTGAAGCTTTCTTT
size: -
J: TRBJ1-1
length: 16
V: TRBV14
D: -

CDR3: CASRSDLLQQSRANVLTF
DNA: TGTGCCAGCAGGTCAGATCTGCTACAACAAAGTCGGGCCAACGTCCTGACTTTC
size: -
J: TRBJ2-6
length: 18
V: TRBV21-1
D: -

CDR3: CASSPFRGATTNEKLFF
DNA: TGTGCCAGCTCACCCTTCAGGGGCGCCACAACTAATGAAAAACTGTTTTTT
size: -
J: TRBJ1-4
length: 17
V: TRBV18
D: -

CDR3: CASSRRDLETQYF
DNA: TGTGCCAGCTCTCGGCGGGATTTAGAGACCCAGTACTTC
size: -
J: TRBJ2-5
length: 13
V: TRBV6-1
D: -

CDR3: CASSGPGVRQPQHF
DNA: TGTGCCAGCAGTGGCCCGGGAGTCAGGCAGCCCCAGCATTTT
size: -
J: TRBJ1-5
length: 14
V: TRBV6-1
D: -

CDR3: CASSSPGLGNYEQYF
DNA: TGTGCCAGCAGTTCTCCCGGACTGGGGAACTACGAGCAGTACTTC
size: -
J: TRBJ2-7
length: 15
V: TRBV27
D: -

CDR3: CASKVGARVSGANVLTF
DNA: TGTGCCAGCAAGGTGGGGGCTAGGGTATCTGGGGCCAACGTCCTGACTTTC
size: -
J: TRBJ2-6
length: 17
V: TRBV27
D: -

CDR3: CASSSGTGANVLTF
DNA: TGCGCCAGCAGTTCAGGAACCGGGGCCAACGTCCTGACTTTC
size: -
J: TRBJ2-6
length: 14
V: TRBV10-1
D: -

CDR3: CASSLMGANTEAFF
DNA: TGTGCCAGCAGCTTGATGGGGGCGAACACTGAAGCTTTCTTT
size: -
J: TRBJ1-1
length: 14
V: TRBV5-6
D: -

CDR3: CASSLQATGGGEKLFF
DNA: TGCGCCAGCAGCCTCCAAGCGACAGGGGGCGGTGAAAAACTGTTTTTT
size: -
J: TRBJ1-4
length: 16
V: TRBV5-1
D: TRBD1

CDR3: CASISPIAGGNNEQFF
DNA: TGTGCCAGTATCTCACCTATAGCGGGAGGGAACAATGAGCAGTTCTTC
size: -
J: TRBJ2-1
length: 16
V: TRBV19
D: TRBD2

CDR3: CASKKDRSQETQYF
DNA: TGTGCCAGCAAAAAGGACCGCTCTCAAGAGACCCAGTACTTC
size: -
J: TRBJ2-5
length: 14
V: TRBV2
D: -

CDR3: CASSRGLAIISDTQYF
DNA: TGTGCCAGCAGCCGAGGACTAGCGATAATATCAGATACGCAGTATTTT
size: -
J: TRBJ2-3
length: 16
V: TRBV5-8
D: TRBD2

CDR3: CASSVQGPATNEKLFF
DNA: TGTGCCAGCAGTGTCCAGGGGCCCGCAACTAATGAAAAACTGTTTTTT
size: once
J: TRBJ1-4
length: 16
V: TRBV2
D: -

CDR3: CASSLWTGGNTIYF
DNA: TGTGCCAGCAGTTTATGGACAGGGGGAAACACCATATATTTT
size: -
J: TRBJ1-3
length: 14
V: TRBV28
D: TRBD1

CDR3: CASSGGTVSGGYTF
DNA: TGTGCCAGCAGTGGGGGGACAGTCTCTGGTGGCTACACCTTC
size: -
J: TRBJ1-2
length: 14
V: TRBV2
D: TRBD1

CDR3: CASNEGTEAFF
DNA: TGTGCCAGCAATGAGGGGACTGAAGCTTTCTTT
size: -
J: TRBJ1-1
length: 11
V: TRBV6-5
D: -

CDR3: CSVETQQGKLDNEQFF
DNA: TGCAGCGTTGAAACCCAACAGGGGAAGCTCGACAATGAGCAGTTCTTC
size: once
J: TRBJ2-1
length: 16
V: TRBV29-1
D: TRBD1

CDR3: CASSLEWGSEKLFF
DNA: TGTGCCAGCAGCTTGGAGTGGGGGAGTGAAAAACTGTTTTTT
size: -
J: TRBJ1-4
length: 14
V: TRBV5-5
D: -

CDR3: CASSRRGAIYGYTF
DNA: TGTGCCAGCAGCCGCAGGGGAGCCATCTATGGCTACACCTTC
size: -
J: TRBJ1-2
length: 14
V: TRBV6-5
D: -

CDR3: CASSLGNTDTQYF
DNA: TGTGCCAGCAGCTTAGGTAACACAGATACGCAGTATTTT
size: -
J: TRBJ2-3
length: 13
V: TRBV5-6
D: -

CDR3: CASTDQGAQQTQYF
DNA: TGTGCCAGCACCGATCAGGGGGCTCAACAGACCCAGTACTTC
size: -
J: TRBJ2-5
length: 14
V: TRBV6-1
D: TRBD1

CDR3: CASRETGFTNTEAFF
DNA: TGTGCCAGCAGAGAAACAGGGTTTACCAACACTGAAGCTTTCTTT
size: -
J: TRBJ1-1
length: 15
V: TRBV2
D: -

CDR3: CASSRDRREETQYF
DNA: TGTGCCAGCAGCCGGGACAGGAGGGAAGAGACCCAGTACTTC
size: -
J: TRBJ2-5
length: 14
V: TRBV7-9
D: TRBD1

CDR3: CASSLGRNQPQHF
DNA: TGTGCCAGCAGTTTAGGGCGAAATCAGCCCCAGCATTTT
size: -
J: TRBJ1-5
length: 13
V: TRBV27
D: -

CDR3: CASSLSWTSGINEQFF
DNA: TGTGCCAGCTCCCTTAGCTGGACTAGCGGGATAAATGAGCAGTTCTTC
size: once
J: TRBJ2-1
length: 16
V: TRBV27
D: TRBD2

CDR3: CASSRTPGGSPLHF
DNA: TGTGCCAGCAGCCGGACTCCGGGCGGGTCACCCCTCCACTTT
size: -
J: TRBJ1-6
length: 14
V: TRBV6-1
D: -

CDR3: CASSGSGGSTDTQYF
DNA: TGTGCCAGTAGTGGTAGCGGGGGGAGTACAGATACGCAGTATTTT
size: -
J: TRBJ2-3
length: 15
V: TRBV19
D: TRBD2

CDR3: CASSWAGSGADTQYF
DNA: TGTGCCAGCAGTTGGGCCGGATCCGGGGCAGATACGCAGTATTTT
size: -
J: TRBJ2-3
length: 15
V: TRBV27
D: -

CDR3: CASSRQGSSYEQYF
DNA: TGTGCCAGCAGTCGACAGGGCAGTTCCTACGAGCAGTACTTC
size: -
J: TRBJ2-7
length: 14
V: TRBV6-1
D: TRBD1

CDR3: CASRTTTGTDTQYF
DNA: TGTGCCAGCAGGACCACGACAGGGACAGATACGCAGTATTTT
size: -
J: TRBJ2-3
length: 14
V: TRBV7-8
D: TRBD1

CDR3: CASTRGASDEQFF
DNA: TGTGCCAGCACGCGGGGGGCCTCCGATGAGCAGTTCTTC
size: -
J: TRBJ2-1
length: 13
V: TRBV2
D: TRBD2

CDR3: CASSILGEPYNEQFF
DNA: TGTGCCAGTAGTATACTGGGGGAACCCTACAATGAGCAGTTCTTC
size: -
J: TRBJ2-1
length: 15
V: TRBV19
D: -

CDR3: CASSPGQGPGNTIYF
DNA: TGTGCCAGCTCACCGGGACAGGGACCTGGAAACACCATATATTTT
size: -
J: TRBJ1-3
length: 15
V: TRBV18
D: TRBD1

CDR3: CASSKTVNTEAFF
DNA: TGTGCCAGTAGTAAGACCGTGAACACTGAAGCTTTCTTT
size: -
J: TRBJ1-1
length: 13
V: TRBV19
D: -

CDR3: CASSPGGVLADTQYF
DNA: TGTGCCAGCAGCCCAGGGGGGGTGCTCGCAGATACGCAGTATTTT
size: -
J: TRBJ2-3
length: 15
V: TRBV7-2
D: -

CDR3: CASSPTGLTGELFF
DNA: TGTGCCAGCAGCCCCACGGGACTTACCGGGGAGCTGTTTTTT
size: -
J: TRBJ2-2
length: 14
V: TRBV7-3
D: -